One and the same sample provided the 6 T cell receptor beta chains below, sequenced in a study of OX40 agonist ivuxolimab in advanced cancers. Using immunoSEQ multiplex PCR, the repertoire was profiled, and TCRdb retains in-frame clones only, with some absent. Of about 72,000 clones in the sample, approximately 92% were seen once. Material: CD4+ or CD8+ T cells sorted from blood, obtained in a trial of the OX40 agonist ivuxolimab. These receptor sequences come from an adult with an advanced solid tumor such as melanoma, head and neck, liver or kidney cancer.

V usage is TRBV6-5 and J usage is TRBJ2-3; the D gene is possibly TRBD2 (7 bases). Trimming cost V 5 bases and J 2 bases, with 14 bases left between them. There are 15 residues in the CDR3. From germline, CDR1 is MNHEY and CDR2 SVGAGI. The CDR3 region has the DNA TGTGCCAGCAGTAGGGGGGGACTCTCCACAGATACGCAGTATTTT. Its protein product is CASSRGGLSTDTQYF.

The V gene is TRBV11-2, the J gene TRBJ2-7; 10 bases agree with TRBD2. CDR1 is SGHAT, CDR2 FQNNGV, per germline. V gave up 5 bases and J gave up 2 bases; unmatched junction bases: 6. This CDR3 has 15 amino acids. The CDR3 coding sequence is TGTGCCAGCAGCGGGGGACTAGCGCGCGCCTACGAGCAGTACTTC. Amino acid sequence: CASSGGLARAYEQYF.

DNA for the CDR3: TGCGCCAGCAGCTTACCCGGGGGTCTGGATGAAGCTTTCTTT. Translation gives CASSLPGGLDEAFF. V usage is TRBV5-1 and J usage is TRBJ1-1, with D perhaps matching TRBD1 (5 bases). The V end was cut by 2 bases, the J end by 7 bases, with 15 bases between. The CDR3 is 14 amino acids. Germline V CDR1 and CDR2: SGHRS, YFSETQ.

CDR3 residues: CASSASGRTDTQYF. CDR3 nucleotide sequence: TGTGCCAGCAGCGCTAGCGGGCGCACAGATACGCAGTATTTT. The rearrangement uses TRBV7-9 and TRBJ2-3; TRBD2 matches 8 bases. This CDR3 is built from 14 residues. Germline CDR1 reads SEHNR; CDR2 reads FQNEAQ (reference sequence). J was trimmed by 1 base and V by 5 bases; bases with no gene match: 2.

The chain joins TRBV7-9 to TRBJ2-1; 11 bases fit TRBD2. Losses at the gene ends were 4 bases for V and 8 bases for J; bases not matched to a gene: 10. The CDR3 consists of 16 residues. The V gene's germline CDR1 is SEHNR and CDR2 FQNEAQ (reference sequence). The CDR3, as DNA: TGTGCCAGCAGCTGGGAACTAGCGGGAGATGTAGATGAGCAGTTCTTC. It specifies CASSWELAGDVDEQFF.

In the case of this clone: This specimen includes other DNA sequences encoding the same CDR3. The chain recombines TRBV2 with TRBJ2-7, with D possibly TRBD1 on 5 matching bases. Germline V gene data show CDR1 as SNHLY and CDR2 as FYNNEI. This CDR3 has 14 residues. V dropped 7 bases and J dropped 2 bases, with 15 bases sitting between them. The CDR3 DNA is TGTGCCAGCATTACGGACACCAAAACCTACGAGCAGTACTTC. It encodes CASITDTKTYEQYF. Complete variable domain (other parts from reference TRBV2 and TRBJ2-7): EPEVTQTPSHQVTQMGQEVILRCVPISNHLYFYWYRQILGQKVEFLVSFYNNEISEKSEIFDDQFSVERPDGSNFTLKIRSTKLEDSAMYFCASITDTKTYEQYFGPGTRLTVT.